These 30 T cell receptor beta chains originate from one sample sequenced in a study of tumor-infiltrating lymphocytes in localized non-small cell lung cancer (dated by TCRdb to the early 2020s). To prepare the library, the immunoSEQ multiplex PCR assay was applied. TCRdb stores this immuneACCESS table with in-frame sequences only. Part of the clones is absent; in the studies checked, under half of the shortfall reflects unresolved V genes, and no reason is known for the rest. Within this sample are some 15,000 clones, with roughly three quarters of them counted one time only. Around 5% of the sample belongs to the ten largest clones. Sequencing was carried out using lung tumor tissue. All receptors come from a human donor with non-small cell lung cancer.

V is TRBV7-2 and J is TRBJ1-5; no definite D call. Looked up from germline, CDR1 is SGHTA and CDR2 is FQGNSA. This CDR3 region has 15 residues. The ends were cut back, 0 bases at V and 6 bases at J, with 12 bases in the middle. The chain's CDR3 is CASSLAPGLSQPQHF. Here the CDR3 DNA reads TGTGCCAGCAGCTTAGCCCCCGGACTCTCTCAGCCCCAGCATTTT.

The gene calls are TRBV15 and TRBJ2-7; TRBD2 agrees at 9 bases. V lost 1 base and J lost 2; bases outside the gene matches: 6. Per the germline V gene, CDR1 is LNHNV and CDR2 is YYDKDF (reference sequence). This CDR3 is built from 16 residues. CDR3 in DNA: TGTGCCACCAGCAGAGGTGGAGCGGGAGGAACCTACGAGCAGTACTTC. This gives the protein CATSRGGAGGTYEQYF.

The table lists this clone with a few counts. The genes are TRBV6-5 and TRBJ2-7; unclear D gene. With 7 bases removed from V and 0 bases from J, the gap between germline ends came to 7 bases. Germline assignment: CDR1 MNHEY and CDR2 SVGAGI. The length of the CDR3 is 12 residues. The CDR3 reads CASIGYSYEQYF. As DNA, the CDR3 is TGTGCCAGCATCGGGTACTCCTACGAGCAGTACTTC.

The rearrangement joins TRBV7-2 to TRBJ2-1, with D possibly matching TRBD1 (6 bases). V lost 4 bases, J lost 2 bases, and 15 bases lay in between. Germline V lookup: CDR1 SGHTA, CDR2 FQGNSA. CDR3 size: 16 residues. CDR3 region: CASSWGHPATYNEQFF. The DNA for the CDR3 is TGTGCCAGCAGCTGGGGACACCCTGCTACCTACAATGAGCAGTTCTTC. The whole variable domain, remainder taken from reference TRBV7-2 and TRBJ2-1, is GAGVSQSPSNKVTEKGKDVELRCDPISGHTALYWYRQSLGQGLEFLIYFQGNSAPDKSGLPSDRFSAERTGGSVSTLTIQRTQQEDSAVYLCASSWGHPATYNEQFFGPGTRLTVL.

The chain recombines TRBV30 with TRBJ2-7; the D gene is possibly TRBD2 (7 bases). This CDR3 is 13 amino acids long. Germline-derived CDR1 and CDR2 are GTSNPN and SVGIG (reference sequence). Between the trimmed V and J ends, which lost 5 bases and 2 bases, there was a span of 13 bases. In nucleotides, the CDR3 is TGTGCCTGGTCGGGGGGCCCCCCCTACGAGCAGTACTTC. Its translation: CAWSGGPPYEQYF.

This chain connects TRBV15 to TRBJ1-2; TRBD1 aligns across 11 bases. Trimming took 4 bases from V and 7 from J; bases not matched to a gene: 11. CDR1 is LNHNV, CDR2 YYDKDF, per germline (reference sequence). The CDR3 consists of 16 residues. CDR3 amino acids: CATSTLTGQGAGGYTF. CDR3 nucleotides: TGTGCCACCAGCACCCTTACAGGACAGGGGGCTGGTGGCTACACCTTC. Full variable domain (outside the CDR3, taken from reference TRBV15 and TRBJ1-2): DAMVIQNPRYQVTQFGKPVTLSCSQTLNHNVMYWYQQKSSQAPKLLFHYYDKDFNNEADTPDNFQSRRPNTSFCFLDIRSPGLGDTAMYLCATSTLTGQGAGGYTFGSGTRLTVV.

The chain combines TRBV28 with TRBJ1-5; no definite D call. Germline V gene lookup returns CDR1 MDHEN and CDR2 SYDVKM. V dropped 5 bases and J dropped 5 bases, with 10 bases sitting between them. This CDR3 has 13 amino acids. The CDR3 loop is CASSQSGYQPQHF. The CDR3 coding sequence is TGTGCCAGCAGTCAATCGGGGTATCAGCCCCAGCATTTT.

The chain uses TRBV28 and TRBJ2-6, with D maybe TRBD2 (7 bases). This CDR3 has 18 residues. Looked up from germline, CDR1 is MDHEN and CDR2 is SYDVKM. The V gene lost 5 bases and the J gene lost 4 bases, with 21 bases spanning the gap. CDR3 bases: TGTGCCAGCAGTACTCTGATTCGGGGGGCGGCCGGGGCCAACGTCCTGACTTTC. Translated: CASSTLIRGAAGANVLTF.

CDR3 DNA: TGTGCCACCAGCGGAGGACAGATATACAATGAGCAGTTCTTC. Its protein is CATSGGQIYNEQFF. The V gene is TRBV15, the J gene TRBJ2-1, with D perhaps matching TRBD1 (6 bases). V dropped 5 bases and J dropped 4 bases, with 12 bases sitting between them. CDR3 length: 14 amino acids. Per germline, CDR1 LNHNV and CDR2 YYDKDF (reference sequence).

The rearrangement links TRBV4-3 to TRBJ2-1, with TRBD2 matching over 8 bases. After removal of 4 bases from V and 7 bases from J, the junction contained 9 bases not matched to a gene. Germline V gene lookup returns CDR1 LGHNA and CDR2 YSLEER. The CDR3 contains 15 residues. The CDR3 sequence is CASSLGLAPRNEQFF. The CDR3 DNA follows: TGCGCCAGCAGCCTAGGACTAGCCCCGCGGAATGAGCAGTTCTTC.

The V call is TRBV6-5, the J call TRBJ2-7; D is possibly TRBD1 (5 bases). CDR1 and CDR2 (germline): MNHEY, SVGAGI. Trimming stripped 6 bases from V and 4 bases from J, with 16 bases between. This CDR3 is 14 amino acids long. CDR3 residues: CASSPGQKLYEQYF. Here the CDR3 DNA reads TGTGCCAGCAGCCCAGGGCAGAAACTGTACGAGCAGTACTTC.

This sequence joins TRBV28 and TRBJ1-6; D uncertain. The germline V gene has CDR1 MDHEN and CDR2 SYDVKM. The V and J ends lost 6 bases and 6 bases respectively, with 6 bases between them. There are 12 residues in the CDR3. CDR3 nucleotides: TGTGCCAGCAGGATTAGTAATTCACCCCTCCACTTT. Protein sequence: CASRISNSPLHF.

The chain uses TRBV4-1 and TRBJ1-3, with D possibly being TRBD1 (5 bases). V lost 0 bases, J lost 3 bases, and 9 bases lay in between. The germline CDR1 and CDR2 sequences are MGHRA and YSYEKL. CDR3 length: 15 amino acids. The CDR3 here is CASSQDTGGGNTIYF. CDR3 bases: TGCGCCAGCAGCCAAGATACGGGGGGTGGAAACACCATATATTTT.

This chain connects TRBV11-2 to TRBJ2-1; TRBD1 or TRBD2 may be the D gene (5 bases each). Germline V lookup: CDR1 SGHAT, CDR2 FQNNGV. This CDR3 is built from 14 residues. V was pared by 1 base and J by 4 bases, with 8 bases between. The CDR3 sequence: CASSLAGPYNEQFF. The CDR3 bases are TGTGCCAGCAGCTTAGCGGGGCCATACAATGAGCAGTTCTTC.

CDR3 in DNA: TGTGCCAGCAGCTTTACGACAGAAATTTACAATGAGCAGTTCTTC. This encodes CASSFTTEIYNEQFF. The rearrangement joins TRBV7-8 to TRBJ2-1; possible D gene TRBD1, 5 bases. The V and J ends lost 3 bases and 4 bases respectively, with 13 bases between them. The CDR3 totals 15 residues. Germline V gives CDR1 SGHVS, CDR2 FQNEAQ.

This sequence joins TRBV21-1 and TRBJ1-5; TRBD1 was called by the table and not checked on the DNA. TRBV21-1 has pseudogene status. The CDR3 extends over 15 amino acids. The CDR3 is CASIGQGEGNQPQHF. CDR3 in DNA: TGTGCCAGCATCGGACAGGGTGAGGGCAATCAGCCCCAGCATTTT.

The J gene is TRBJ1-1, the V gene TRBV7-6; no reliable D call. CDR1 and CDR2 (germline): SGHVS, FNYEAQ. The CDR3 has 13 residues. V was clipped by 3 bases and J by 5 bases, with 10 bases between them. Here the CDR3 DNA reads TGTGCCAGCAGCTTGTTCGTAGGAACTGAAGCTTTCTTT. Its protein is CASSLFVGTEAFF.

The V and J genes are TRBV15 and TRBJ2-5; 9 bases fit TRBD2. This CDR3 has 15 residues. Looked up from germline, CDR1 is LNHNV and CDR2 is YYDKDF (reference sequence). V lost 1 base, J lost 5 bases, and 5 bases stayed unmatched. In nucleotides, the CDR3 is TGTGCCACCAGCAGAGTGGCGGGAGGGCCGGAGACCCAGTACTTC. Translated, it gives CATSRVAGGPETQYF.

This clone was picked up a small number of times. The rearrangement links TRBV5-4 to TRBJ1-1; the D gene is possibly TRBD1 (6 bases). The CDR3 is 15 residues long. Trimming removed 3 bases at V and 0 bases at J, with 12 bases between. The germline V gene has CDR1 SGHNT and CDR2 YYREEE (reference sequence). The CDR3 protein is CASSWGRGMNTEAFF. In nucleotides, the CDR3 is TGTGCCAGCAGCTGGGGGCGGGGGATGAACACTGAAGCTTTCTTT.

The chain carries TRBV7-9 and TRBJ1-2; 8 nucleotides agree with TRBD1. This CDR3 is 17 amino acids long. J gave up 3 bases and V 4 bases, and 13 bases lay outside the gene matches. Per the germline V gene, CDR1 is SEHNR and CDR2 is FQNEAQ (reference sequence). The CDR3 spells CASSSSGQGGYYYGYTF. The CDR3 coding sequence is TGTGCCAGCAGCTCGAGCGGACAGGGAGGGTACTACTATGGCTACACCTTC.

V is TRBV10-3 and J is TRBJ2-5; tentatively, D is TRBD1 (5 bases). Germline lookup yields CDR1 ENHRY and CDR2 SYGVKD. The CDR3 extends over 14 amino acids. V dropped 3 bases and J dropped 4 bases, with 12 bases sitting between them. The CDR3 DNA reads TGTGCCATCAGTGAAAACCCTCAGGGAGAGACCCAGTACTTC. Translated: CAISENPQGETQYF.

The chain has TRBV6-1 and TRBJ2-1; D unclear. There are 18 residues in the CDR3. Trimming took 3 bases from V and 6 from J, leaving 24 bases between them. Germline CDR1 and CDR2: MNHNS and SASEGT. This chain's CDR3 is CASSDEPRRAGYLNEQFF. CDR3 nucleotide sequence: TGTGCCAGCAGTGACGAGCCTAGACGAGCAGGCTACCTCAATGAGCAGTTCTTC.

This clone was counted between two and nine times. V gene TRBV5-5 combines with J gene TRBJ1-4, with D unclear. With 3 bases removed from V and 8 bases from J, the gap between germline ends came to 8 bases. The germline V gene has CDR1 SGHKS and CDR2 YYEKEE (reference sequence). The CDR3 loop spans 12 amino acids. In DNA form, the CDR3 reads TGTGCCAGCAGCTCAGGCGGAGAAAAACTGTTTTTT. This translates into CASSSGGEKLFF. Full variable domain (rest looked up from reference TRBV5-5 and TRBJ1-4): DAGVTQSPTHLIKTRGQQVTLRCSPISGHKSVSWYQQVLGQGPQFIFQYYEKEERGRGNFPDRFSARQFPNYSSELNVNALLLGDSALYLCASSSGGEKLFFGSGTQLSVL.

This chain joins TRBV7-2 and TRBJ1-1, with D possibly being TRBD1 (6 bases). V lost 5 bases to trimming and J lost 6 bases, with 13 bases between them. In germline, CDR1 is SGHTA, CDR2 FQGNSA. The CDR3 loop spans 13 amino acids. The CDR3 DNA reads as TGTGCCAGCAGCCGCAGGGGATCGGCTGAAGCTTTCTTT. Protein: CASSRRGSAEAFF.

This sequence joins TRBV2 and TRBJ2-5, with 8 bases identical to TRBD1. Germline V gene data show CDR1 as SNHLY and CDR2 as FYNNEI. The length of the CDR3 is 14 residues. The V segment lost 2 bases and the J segment 3 bases; nucleotides outside the gene matches: 2. CDR3 region: CASSEMGQEETQYF. The CDR3 nucleotides are TGTGCCAGCAGTGAAATGGGACAGGAAGAGACCCAGTACTTC.

This clone was observed a single time. This rearrangement joins TRBV5-6 to TRBJ1-2; D perhaps matches TRBD1 (6 bases). Germline V gene lookup returns CDR1 SGHDT and CDR2 YYEEEE. V lost 0 bases and J 3 bases, leaving 9 bases between the germline ends. This CDR3 has 14 residues. The CDR3 DNA follows: TGTGCCAGCAGCTTGGGCGAGGGGGACTATGGCTACACCTTC. Translated, it gives CASSLGEGDYGYTF.

This sequence joins TRBV5-1 and TRBJ1-4, with D possibly TRBD1 on 6 matching bases. The CDR3 contains 14 residues. Per germline, CDR1 SGHRS and CDR2 YFSETQ. The V end was cut by 3 bases, the J end by 7 bases, with 13 bases between. The CDR3 DNA sequence: TGCGCCAGCAGCTGGAAGGGGGGGGGTGAAAAACTGTTTTTT. This codes for CASSWKGGGEKLFF.

CDR3 region: CASSSRPGQGMFTNEKLFF. In DNA form, the CDR3 reads TGTGCCAGCAGCTCACGTCCGGGACAGGGGATGTTCACTAATGAAAAACTGTTTTTT. The V and J genes are TRBV11-2 and TRBJ1-4, with 10 bases identical to TRBD1. CDR1 is SGHAT and CDR2 is FQNNGV in the germline V gene. The CDR3 runs 19 residues. Unmatched junction bases numbered 13, after V lost 4 bases and J lost 2 bases.

This chain links TRBV7-9 with TRBJ2-7; TRBD1 matches 11 bases. CDR1 is SEHNR, CDR2 FQNEAQ, per germline (reference sequence). V lost 6 bases, J lost 0 bases, and 4 bases stayed unmatched. CDR3 size: 15 residues. The CDR3 reads CASRPGTGGSYEQYF. The CDR3 coding sequence is TGTGCCAGCAGACCCGGGACAGGGGGCTCCTACGAGCAGTACTTC.

This clone is a singleton in its sample. The chain combines TRBV5-6 with TRBJ2-4, with 8 bases that match TRBD1. Per germline, CDR1 SGHDT and CDR2 YYEEEE. Germline trimming cut 4 bases from V and 6 bases from J; bases unmatched to any gene: 3. The CDR3 extends over 13 amino acids. CDR3 protein: CASSRDRRNIQYF. The DNA for the CDR3 is TGTGCCAGCAGCCGGGACAGGCGAAACATTCAGTACTTC.